This T cell receptor (beta chain) was recorded in a study of CD8 T cells in Susac syndrome. Study-wide results and limits: Acknowledgment was made by the study that its TCR sequencing and HLA analysis involved a relatively small number of individuals.

CDR1 KGHSH and CDR2 LQKENI come from the germline V gene. The CDR3 sequence is 12 residues long. The V and J ends lost 0 bases and 6 bases respectively, with 6 bases between them. As regards this clonotype: Its antigen is unknown.

Those who served as multiple sclerosis controls were treatment-naive patients with stable or active relapsing-remitting disease. With random hexamers, reverse transcription was performed on roughly 0.5 to 1 ug of RNA. Multiplex immunoSEQ PCR targeted 54 Vbeta and 13 Jbeta TCR beta segments. TCRdb re-called the immunoSEQ multiplex PCR reads with MiXCR, one entry per CDR3 protein. Here the sample spans over 300,000 distinct CDR3 sequences, about 90% being singletons. The receptor was isolated from a human donor with multiple sclerosis. Sequencing used CD4+ T cells from PBMCs. The rearrangement joins TRBV18 to TRBJ2-7; D remains unclear. The CDR3 nucleotides read TGTGCCAGCTCACCACCGCTTGGCGAGCAGTACTTC. Encoded protein: CASSPPLGEQYF.